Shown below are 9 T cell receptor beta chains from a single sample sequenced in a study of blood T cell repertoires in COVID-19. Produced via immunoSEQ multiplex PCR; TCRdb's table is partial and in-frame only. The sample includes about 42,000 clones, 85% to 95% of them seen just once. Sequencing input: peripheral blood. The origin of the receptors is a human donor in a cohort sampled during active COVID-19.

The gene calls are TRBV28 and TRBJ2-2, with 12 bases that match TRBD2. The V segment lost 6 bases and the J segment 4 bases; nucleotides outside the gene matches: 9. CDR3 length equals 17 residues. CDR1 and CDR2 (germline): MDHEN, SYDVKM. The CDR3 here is CASSPASGGGPTGELFF. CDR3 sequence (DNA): TGTGCCAGCAGCCCCGCTAGCGGGGGGGGACCCACCGGGGAGCTGTTTTTT.

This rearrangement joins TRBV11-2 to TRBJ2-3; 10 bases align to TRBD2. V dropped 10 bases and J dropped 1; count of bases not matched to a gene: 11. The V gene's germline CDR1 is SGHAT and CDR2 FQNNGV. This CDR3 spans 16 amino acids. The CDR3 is CATGRAGGSRTDTQYF. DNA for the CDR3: TGTGCCACCGGGCGAGCGGGGGGGTCCCGCACAGATACGCAGTATTTT. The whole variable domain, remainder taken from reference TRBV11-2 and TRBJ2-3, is EAGVAQSPRYKIIEKRQSVAFWCNPISGHATLYWYQQILGQGPKLLIQFQNNGVVDDSQLPKDRFSAERLKGVDSTLKIQPAKLEDSAVYLCATGRAGGSRTDTQYFGPGTRLTVL.

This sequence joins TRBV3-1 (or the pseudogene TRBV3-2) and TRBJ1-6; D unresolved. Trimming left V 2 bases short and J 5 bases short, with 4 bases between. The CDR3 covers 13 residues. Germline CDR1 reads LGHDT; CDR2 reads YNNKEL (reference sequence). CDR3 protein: CASSQNNNSPLHF. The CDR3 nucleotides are TGTGCCAGCAGCCAAAACAATAATTCACCCCTCCACTTT.

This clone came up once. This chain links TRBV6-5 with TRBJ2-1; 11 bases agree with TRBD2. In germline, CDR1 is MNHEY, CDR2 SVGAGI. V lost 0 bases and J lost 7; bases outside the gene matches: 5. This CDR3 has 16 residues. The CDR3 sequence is CASSYSSSGRANEQFF. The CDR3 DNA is TGTGCCAGCAGTTACTCGAGTAGCGGGAGGGCGAATGAGCAGTTCTTC.

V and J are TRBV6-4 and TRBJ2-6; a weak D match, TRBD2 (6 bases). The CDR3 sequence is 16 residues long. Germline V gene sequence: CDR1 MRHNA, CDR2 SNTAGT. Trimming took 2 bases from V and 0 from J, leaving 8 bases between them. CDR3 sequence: CASSDGGGSGANVLTF. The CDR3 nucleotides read TGTGCCAGCAGTGACGGGGGAGGCTCTGGGGCCAACGTCCTGACTTTC.

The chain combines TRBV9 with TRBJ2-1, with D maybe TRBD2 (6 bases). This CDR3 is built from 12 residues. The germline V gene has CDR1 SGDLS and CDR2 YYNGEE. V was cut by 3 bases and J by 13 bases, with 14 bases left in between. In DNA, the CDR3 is TGTGCCAGCAGCGGGGCAGTAGCGGTACAGTTCTTC. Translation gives CASSGAVAVQFF. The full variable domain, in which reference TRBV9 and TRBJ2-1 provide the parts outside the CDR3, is DSGVTQTPKHLITATGQRVTLRCSPRSGDLSVYWYQQSLDQGLQFLIQYYNGEERAKGNILERFSAQQFPDLHSELNLSSLELGDSALYFCASSGAVAVQFFGPGTRLTVL.

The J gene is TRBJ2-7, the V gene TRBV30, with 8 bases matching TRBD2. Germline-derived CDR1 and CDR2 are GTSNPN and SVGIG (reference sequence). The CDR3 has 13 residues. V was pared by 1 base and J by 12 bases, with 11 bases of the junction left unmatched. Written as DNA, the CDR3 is TGTGCCTGGAGTGCAACTCCGGGACTAGGAATGTACTTC. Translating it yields CAWSATPGLGMYF.

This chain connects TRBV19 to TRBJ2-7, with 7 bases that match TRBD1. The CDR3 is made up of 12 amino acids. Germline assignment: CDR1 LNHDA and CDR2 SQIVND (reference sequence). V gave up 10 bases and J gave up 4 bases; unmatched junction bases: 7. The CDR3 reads CATQGVEYEQYF. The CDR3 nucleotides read TGTGCCACCCAGGGGGTTGAGTACGAGCAGTACTTC. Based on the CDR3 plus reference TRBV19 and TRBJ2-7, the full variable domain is DGGITQSPKYLFRKEGQNVTLSCEQNLNHDAMYWYRQDPGQGLRLIYYSQIVNDFQKGDIAEGYSVSREKKESFPLTVTSAQKNPTAFYLCATQGVEYEQYFGPGTRLTVT.

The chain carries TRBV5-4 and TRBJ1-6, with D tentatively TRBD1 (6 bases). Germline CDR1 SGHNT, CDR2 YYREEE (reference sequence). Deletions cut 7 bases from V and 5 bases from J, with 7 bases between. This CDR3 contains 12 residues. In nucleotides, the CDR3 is TGTGCCAGCCGGACAGATAATTCACCCCTCCACTTT. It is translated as CASRTDNSPLHF.